This T cell receptor (beta chain) was profiled in a study of response to subunit inactivated influenza vaccine (dated by TCRdb to 2016 to 2019). Concerning the study at large: Deep quantitative T cell receptor repertoire profiling was used in the study to track responses to a trivalent subunit inactivated influenza vaccine.

Library preparation used RT-PCR. The reads were generated on an Illumina HiSeq 2500. TCRdb redid the processing of the public reads, applying fastp at Q25 and MiXCR, and retained in-frame beta chains. For every CDR3 protein sequence, its rows merge into one entry that carries the most common genes and DNA. The table for this sample lists about 520,000 distinct CDR3 sequences; 25% of them were counted only once. The ten largest clones capture less than 2.5% of the sample. In the case of this clonotype: What this receptor recognizes is not known. One base away there is no much larger clone; base qualities are not given.

The paper as a whole reports these results and caveats: According to the authors, only a limited number of new T cells may be recruited by each seasonal influenza vaccination.

Clipping removes 2 bases from V and 0 bases from J, with 1 as the unmatched junction base count. The CDR3 contains 16 residues, cysteine and phenylalanine counted. The retained sequence is limited to the CDR3, 48 bases, with the frame set at the first base. The CDR1 and CDR2 encoded by the germline V gene are SGHRS and YFSETQ. This specimen was CD4+ T cells sorted from PBMCs, taken more than 4 days after vaccination. The source is a man aged 45-65 years who received an inactivated influenza vaccine. Donor details come from another sample of the same person, matched by shared clones. The chain uses TRBV5-1 and TRBJ2-1; 11 middle bases align to TRBD2. CDR3 sequence: CASSLLAGASYNEQFF. The nucleotide sequence reads TGCGCCAGCAGCTTACTAGCGGGGGCCTCCTACAATGAGCAGTTCTTC. Outside the CDR3, residues come from the reference TRBV5-1 and TRBJ2-1 proteins, so the full variable domain is: KAGVTQTPRYLIKTRGQQVTLSCSPISGHRSVSWYQQTPGQGLQFLFEYFSETQRNKGNFPGRFSGRQFSNSRSEMNVSTLELGDSALYLCASSLLAGASYNEQFFGPGTRLTVL.